The T cell receptor beta chain described here comes from a study of blood T cell repertoires in COVID-19 (TCRdb year 2020). Describing the broader study: Samples from collaborators originated in the United States, Italy and Spain and spanned both the acute and convalescent phases of COVID-19. The prospective study material was composed of cDNA or gDNA derived from T cells, B-cell-depleted T cells, or PBMCs. Subjects who had been exposed to COVID-19, were actively infected with it, or had recovered from it provided the deeply sampled blood TCRbeta repertoires that made up the dataset. The repertoires were released in a freely available public database meant as a resource for research on the immune response to SARS-CoV-2. Samples came from the ongoing ImmuneRACE study (first 160 participants) plus 1,254 subjects from 6 global collaborators. The sample metadata nearly always contained a de-identified subject ID, COVID-19 status, age in years and sex. HLA class I and class II types, where available, came from metadata supplied by the sample provider rather than from assay-based typing. What the research found in general, with its limitations: The amount of clinical and demographic metadata varied by source and participant and was provided uncurated.

Reading the germline V gene gives CDR1 SGHRS and CDR2 YFSETQ. Spanning cysteine to phenylalanine, the CDR3 consists of 14 amino acids. The read is trimmed to its CDR3 DNA, 42 bases read in frame from base 1. V ends up 4 bases short and J 6 bases short, with an unmatched junction base count of 4. TCRbeta CDR3 regions were amplified from genomic DNA using the immunoSEQ Assay, a bias-controlled multiplex PCR. The published analysis was carried out like this. Within the assay, amplification of reference gene primers was used to estimate how many nucleated cells each sample contained. Sequence reads were collapsed and filtered to measure the absolute abundance of every unique TCRbeta CDR3 rearrangement. For each sample, productive Simpson clonality was calculated as the square root of Simpson's diversity index across productive rearrangements. The immuneACCESS repertoire file appears here via TCRdb, limited to in-frame rearrangements. These files lack a portion of the clones; in checked studies, under half of the deficit traces to unresolved V genes, and the cause of the others is not known. V and J calls and clone size come straight from that table; D and trimming were deduced from the DNA. Within this sample are fewer than 200,000 clones, with 70% to 90% of them counted one time only. The top ten clones comprise 2.7% of the sample.

A note on this clone: The clone's antigen remains unknown. Per-base quality was not reported, and no clone a single base away is much larger than it.

The collaborating institutions used their own protocols to collect whole blood in K2EDTA tubes. Collaborator samples were shipped for TCRbeta analysis as frozen whole blood, isolated PBMCs, or DNA extracted from either sample type. The sequence came from a man aged 35 to 55 with active or convalescent COVID-19. The sequence is built from TRBV5-1 and TRBJ1-2; 12 bases in the junction line up with TRBD1. The source material was peripheral blood. The nucleotide sequence is given as TGCGCCAGCAGCCAAGGGACAGGGGGCGATGGCTACACCTTC. This codes for CASSQGTGGDGYTF.